Following are 11 T cell receptor beta chains from one sample sequenced in a study of blood T cell repertoires in COVID-19. Sequenced by immunoSEQ multiplex PCR; TCRdb stores in-frame clones only, minus some. Among approximately 270,000 clones listed, about 86% were seen once. The source material was peripheral blood. These receptors all come from a man at least 80 years old with acute or convalescent COVID-19.

The chain couples TRBV6-5 to TRBJ1-5; TRBD1 agrees at 7 bases. In germline, CDR1 is MNHEY, CDR2 SVGAGI. This CDR3 has 15 residues. V lost 6 bases and J lost 0; bases outside the gene matches: 5. The CDR3 DNA sequence: TGTGCCAGCAGGACAGGGTGGACTAGCAATCAGCCCCAGCATTTT. Translating it yields CASRTGWTSNQPQHF.

As concerns this clone: The same CDR3 arises from other DNA sequences in this sample as well. The V call is TRBV2, the J call TRBJ2-7; D remains ambiguous. V was trimmed by 5 bases and J by 4 bases, leaving 6 bases between them. This CDR3 is built from 11 residues. The germline V gene has CDR1 SNHLY and CDR2 FYNNEI. CDR3 sequence (DNA): TGTGCCAGCAGTTTTAGTTACGAGCAGTACTTC. It is translated as CASSFSYEQYF.

The chain links TRBV5-1 to TRBJ1-1, with D tentatively TRBD1 (5 bases). Germline V gives CDR1 SGHRS, CDR2 YFSETQ. This CDR3 has 18 amino acids. The germline V and J ends were trimmed by 4 bases and 1 base, with 23 bases remaining between them. CDR3 coding DNA: TGCGCCAGCAGCAACTTGCAGGGTTTGCCCCTACGGAACACTGAAGCTTTCTTT. Translation: CASSNLQGLPLRNTEAFF.

This chain links TRBV3-1 (or the pseudogene TRBV3-2) with TRBJ1-5; D remains ambiguous. CDR3 length: 12 residues. The germline V gene encodes CDR1 LGHDT and CDR2 YNNKEL (reference sequence). V was cut by 4 bases and J by 3 bases, with 4 bases left in between. In DNA, the CDR3 is TGTGCCAGCAGCCTAGTCAATCAGCCCCAGCATTTT. It is translated as CASSLVNQPQHF.

This chain uses TRBV3-1 (or the pseudogene TRBV3-2) with TRBJ2-1, with TRBD2 matching 10 bases. Trimming took 2 bases from V and 6 from J; bases not matched to a gene: 10. The CDR3 contains 17 residues. The germline gives CDR1 LGHDT, CDR2 YNNKEL (reference sequence). Written as DNA, the CDR3 is TGTGCCAGCAGCCAAACTTCCCCTAGCGGGAGTTTCAATGAGCAGTTCTTC. Translating it yields CASSQTSPSGSFNEQFF.

Points on this clone: This CDR3 is also generated by other DNA sequences in the sample. This chain joins TRBV5-1 and TRBJ1-1; D unclear. With 3 bases removed from V and 1 base from J, the gap between germline ends came to 10 bases. CDR1 is SGHRS, CDR2 YFSETQ, per germline. The CDR3 runs to 14 residues. This chain's CDR3 is CASSSSGGNTEAFF. Written as DNA, the CDR3 is TGCGCCAGCAGCTCCTCAGGTGGGAACACTGAAGCTTTCTTT.

In its sample, this clone was seen a few times. The V gene is TRBV18, the J gene TRBJ2-3, with 7 nucleotides matching TRBD1. This CDR3 comprises 15 residues. The V segment lost 0 bases and the J segment 3 bases; nucleotides outside the gene matches: 3. Germline values: CDR1 KGHSH, CDR2 LQKENI. The CDR3 DNA reads as TGTGCCAGCTCACCACCAGGGGGCAGAACAGATACGCAGTATTTT. Amino acid sequence: CASSPPGGRTDTQYF.

This sequence joins TRBV3-1 (or the pseudogene TRBV3-2) and TRBJ2-2, with 12 bases that match TRBD2. There are 18 residues in the CDR3. Germline V CDR1 and CDR2: LGHDT, YNNKEL (reference sequence). V lost 1 base and J lost 0; bases outside the gene matches: 3. CDR3 in DNA: TGTGCCAGCAGCCAAGGACTAGCGGGAGTACCGAACACCGGGGAGCTGTTTTTT. Residues: CASSQGLAGVPNTGELFF.

The V and J genes are TRBV7-3 and TRBJ1-1; D unresolved. Trimming cost V 5 bases and J 0 bases, with 7 bases left between them. The CDR3 contains 13 residues. CDR1 is SGHTA and CDR2 is FQGTGA in the germline V gene. The CDR3 here is CASSVSMNTEAFF. DNA for the CDR3: TGTGCCAGCAGCGTTAGCATGAACACTGAAGCTTTCTTT.

The rearrangement joins TRBV5-6 to TRBJ2-5; 9 bases are a match to TRBD2. This CDR3 comprises 15 residues. Germline values: CDR1 SGHDT, CDR2 YYEEEE. The trim removed 0 bases at V and 5 bases at J, leaving 5 bases unmatched. CDR3 protein: CASSLAGTSSETQYF. The CDR3 region has the DNA TGTGCCAGCAGCTTGGCGGGGACTAGCTCCGAGACCCAGTACTTC.

The chain employs TRBV5-1 and TRBJ1-1, with 7 bases fitting TRBD1. The CDR3 has 13 amino acids. The germline CDR1 and CDR2 sequences are SGHRS and YFSETQ. V lost 3 bases and J lost 3; bases outside the gene matches: 2. Here the CDR3 DNA reads TGCGCCAGCAGCTCCCAGGGGGACACTGAAGCTTTCTTT. Translated: CASSSQGDTEAFF. Full variable domain (outside the CDR3, taken from reference TRBV5-1 and TRBJ1-1): KAGVTQTPRYLIKTRGQQVTLSCSPISGHRSVSWYQQTPGQGLQFLFEYFSETQRNKGNFPGRFSGRQFSNSRSEMNVSTLELGDSALYLCASSSQGDTEAFFGQGTRLTVV.